This TCR beta chain was documented in a study of blood T cell repertoires in COVID-19. Study summary: T cells, B-cell-depleted T cells, or PBMCs supplied cDNA or gDNA.

The V end was cut by 0 bases, the J end by 8 bases, with 13 bases between. Germline values: CDR1 SGHDN, CDR2 FVKESK. The CDR3 totals 14 residues. Produced via immunoSEQ multiplex PCR; TCRdb's table is partial and in-frame only. This sample carries around 200,000 clones, more than 70% of them seen once, and the ten largest clones take approximately 2.9%. The source of this sequence is a man in his forties or fifties with active or convalescent COVID-19. The specimen sequenced was peripheral blood. The rearrangement uses TRBV14 and TRBJ1-2; D gene ambiguous. CDR3 region: CASSQDWATSGYTF. The CDR3 DNA follows: TGTGCCAGCAGCCAAGATTGGGCGACATCCGGCTACACCTTC. The full variable domain, rest sourced from reference TRBV14 and TRBJ1-2, is EAGVTQFPSHSVIEKGQTVTLRCDPISGHDNLYWYRRVMGKEIKFLLHFVKESKQDESGMPNNRFLAERTGGTYSTLKVQPAELEDSGVYFCASSQDWATSGYTFGSGTRLTVV.